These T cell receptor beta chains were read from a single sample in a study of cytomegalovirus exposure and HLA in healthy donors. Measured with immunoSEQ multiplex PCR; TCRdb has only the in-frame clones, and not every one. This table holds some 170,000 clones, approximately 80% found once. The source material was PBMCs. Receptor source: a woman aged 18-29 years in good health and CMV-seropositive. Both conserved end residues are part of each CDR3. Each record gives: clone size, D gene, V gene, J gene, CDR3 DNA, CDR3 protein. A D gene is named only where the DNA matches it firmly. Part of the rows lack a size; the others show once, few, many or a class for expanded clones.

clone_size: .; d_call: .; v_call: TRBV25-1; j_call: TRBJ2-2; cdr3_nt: TGTGCCAGCAGTGACAGGGCGGGGACCGGGGAGCTGTTTTTT; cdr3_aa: CASSDRAGTGELFF
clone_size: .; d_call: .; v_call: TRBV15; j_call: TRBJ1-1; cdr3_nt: TGTGCCACCAGCAGAGATAGTTTCATGAACACTGAAGCTTTCTTT; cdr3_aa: CATSRDSFMNTEAFF
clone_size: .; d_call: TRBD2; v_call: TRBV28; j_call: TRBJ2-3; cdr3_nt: TGTGCCAGCAGTTTAGTGGCGGGGGTGTTGGATACGCAGTATTTT; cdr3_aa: CASSLVAGVLDTQYF
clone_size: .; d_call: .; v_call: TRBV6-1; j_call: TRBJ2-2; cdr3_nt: TGTGCCAGCAGCGGTGGACAGTACACCGGGGAGCTGTTTTTT; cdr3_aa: CASSGGQYTGELFF
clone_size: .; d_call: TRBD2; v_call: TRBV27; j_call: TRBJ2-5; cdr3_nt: TGTGCCAGCAGGGCTAGCGGGGGGCCTGAGACCCAGTACTTC; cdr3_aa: CASRASGGPETQYF
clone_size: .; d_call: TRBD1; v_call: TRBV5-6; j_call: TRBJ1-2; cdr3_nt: TGTGCCAGCAGCTTTGGGACAGATTATGGCTACACCTTC; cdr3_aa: CASSFGTDYGYTF
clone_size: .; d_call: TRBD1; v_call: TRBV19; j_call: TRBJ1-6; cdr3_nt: TGTGCCAGTAGCTTCGGGACAGGGGATAATTCACCCCTCCACTTT; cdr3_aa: CASSFGTGDNSPLHF
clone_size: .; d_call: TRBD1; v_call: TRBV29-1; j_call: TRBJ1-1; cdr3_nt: TGCAGCGCCCGGACAGGCAACGGTGAAGCTTTCTTT; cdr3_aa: CSARTGNGEAFF
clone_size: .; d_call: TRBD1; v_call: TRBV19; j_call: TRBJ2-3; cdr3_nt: TGTGCCAGTAATTACAGGGGGCGGACAGATACGCAGTATTTT; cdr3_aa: CASNYRGRTDTQYF
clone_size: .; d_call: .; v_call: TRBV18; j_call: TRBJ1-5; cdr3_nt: TGTGCCAGCTCACCACTTCCGGGGGGACTAGGTCAGCCCCAGCATTTT; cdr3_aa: CASSPLPGGLGQPQHF
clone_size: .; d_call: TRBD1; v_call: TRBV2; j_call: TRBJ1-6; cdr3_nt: TGTGCCAGCAGTGTTTCTACAGGGGCCCTTAAATCACCCCTCCACTTT; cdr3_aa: CASSVSTGALKSPLHF
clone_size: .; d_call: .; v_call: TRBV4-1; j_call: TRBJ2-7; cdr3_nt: TGCGCCAGCAGCCAAGATTCCCCGGGACTCGCCTACGAGCAGTACTTC; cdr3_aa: CASSQDSPGLAYEQYF
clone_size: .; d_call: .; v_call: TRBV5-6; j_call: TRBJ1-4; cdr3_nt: TGTGCCAGCAGCTTGCCGGGCGGGAATGAAAAACTGTTTTTT; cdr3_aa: CASSLPGGNEKLFF
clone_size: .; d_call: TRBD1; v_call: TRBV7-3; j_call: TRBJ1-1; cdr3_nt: TGTGCCAGCAGCCCCCCCGACAGGGTGAGAGTCACTGAAGCTTTCTTT; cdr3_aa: CASSPPDRVRVTEAFF
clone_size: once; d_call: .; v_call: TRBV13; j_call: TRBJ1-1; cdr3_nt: TGTGCCAGCAGCCTCCTATCCGCGGCTTCGGCTTTCTTT; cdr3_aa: CASSLLSAASAFF
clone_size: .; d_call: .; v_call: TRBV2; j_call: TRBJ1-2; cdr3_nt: TGTGCCAGCAGTGACAACGGACTGCTCCTTCCTAACTATGGCTACACCTTC; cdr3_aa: CASSDNGLLLPNYGYTF
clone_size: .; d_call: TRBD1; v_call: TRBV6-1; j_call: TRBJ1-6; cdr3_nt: TGTGCCAGCAAGGGACAGGGATATTCACCCCTCCACTTT; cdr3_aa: CASKGQGYSPLHF
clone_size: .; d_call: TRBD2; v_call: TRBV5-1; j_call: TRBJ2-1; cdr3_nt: TGCGCCAGCAGCGGCGGGGGTAGGATCACAGAGGAGCAGTTCTTC; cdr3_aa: CASSGGGRITEEQFF
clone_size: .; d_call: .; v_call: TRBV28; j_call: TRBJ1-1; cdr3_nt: TGTGCCAGCAGTTTAAGCCAGGGAGGCACTGAAGCTTTCTTT; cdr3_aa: CASSLSQGGTEAFF
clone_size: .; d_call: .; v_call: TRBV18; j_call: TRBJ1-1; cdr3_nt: TGTGCCAGCTCACCCGACTCTACCGCTTTCTTT; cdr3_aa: CASSPDSTAFF
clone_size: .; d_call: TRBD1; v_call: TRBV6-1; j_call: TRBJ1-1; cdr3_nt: TGTGCCAGCAGTGTCCGGGACAGGCGCACTGAAGCTTTCTTT; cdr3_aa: CASSVRDRRTEAFF
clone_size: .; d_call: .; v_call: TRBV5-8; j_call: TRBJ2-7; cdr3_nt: TGTGCCAGCAGCTTGTCTTTCGGCTACGAGCAGTACTTC; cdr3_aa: CASSLSFGYEQYF
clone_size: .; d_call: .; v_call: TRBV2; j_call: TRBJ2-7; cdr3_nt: TGTGCCAGCAGTGGCCTGGACCCCCAGGGGATAGACGAGCAGTACTTC; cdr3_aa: CASSGLDPQGIDEQYF
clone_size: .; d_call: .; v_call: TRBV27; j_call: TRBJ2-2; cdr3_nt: TGTGCCAGCAGTTTTTCTCAGAGGGTCACCGGGGAGCTGTTTTTT; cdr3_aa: CASSFSQRVTGELFF
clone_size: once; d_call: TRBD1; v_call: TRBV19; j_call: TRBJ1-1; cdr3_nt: TGTGCCAGTAGTATACAGGGGGACACTGAAGCTTTCTTT; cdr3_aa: CASSIQGDTEAFF
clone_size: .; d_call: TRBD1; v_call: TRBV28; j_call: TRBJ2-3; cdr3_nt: TGTGCCAGCCTCGACAGGGTCATTGATACGCAGTATTTT; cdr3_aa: CASLDRVIDTQYF
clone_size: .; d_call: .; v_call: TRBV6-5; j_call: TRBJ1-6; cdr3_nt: TGTGCCAGCAGTTATTGGGGCAGCAATAATTCACCCCTCCACTTT; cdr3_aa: CASSYWGSNNSPLHF
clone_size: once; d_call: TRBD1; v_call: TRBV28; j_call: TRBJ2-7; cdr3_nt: TGTGCCAGCAAAACAGGGGGTCGCTACGAGCAGTACTTC; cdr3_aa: CASKTGGRYEQYF
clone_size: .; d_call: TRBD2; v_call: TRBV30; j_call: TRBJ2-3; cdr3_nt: TGTGCCTGGAGTGTAGACGGGGGGGCCACAGATACGCAGTATTTT; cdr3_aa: CAWSVDGGATDTQYF
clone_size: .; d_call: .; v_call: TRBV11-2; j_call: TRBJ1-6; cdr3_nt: TGTGCCAGCAGCTTAGCCTCAGGTTCACCCCTCCACTTT; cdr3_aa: CASSLASGSPLHF
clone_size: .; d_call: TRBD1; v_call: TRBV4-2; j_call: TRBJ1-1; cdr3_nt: TGTGCCAGCAGCCAAGATAACAGGGGGTCGGGCACTGAAGCTTTCTTT; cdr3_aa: CASSQDNRGSGTEAFF
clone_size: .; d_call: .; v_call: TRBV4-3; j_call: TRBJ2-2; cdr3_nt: TGCGCCAGCAGCCAGAGCGCCGGGGAGCTGTTTTTT; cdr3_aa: CASSQSAGELFF
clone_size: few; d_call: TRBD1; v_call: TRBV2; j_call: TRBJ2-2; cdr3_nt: TGTGCCAGCAGTGTCAACAGGGGAATTGAGGCCGGGGAGCTGTTTTTT; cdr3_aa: CASSVNRGIEAGELFF
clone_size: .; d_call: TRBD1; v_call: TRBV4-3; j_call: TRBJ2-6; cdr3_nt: TGCGCCAGCAGCCCGCGACAGGGCTCTGGGGCCAACGTCCTGACTTTC; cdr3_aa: CASSPRQGSGANVLTF
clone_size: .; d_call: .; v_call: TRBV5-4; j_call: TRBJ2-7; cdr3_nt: TGTGCCAGCAGCGCAGGGGTCTCCTACGAGCAGTACTTC; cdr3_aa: CASSAGVSYEQYF
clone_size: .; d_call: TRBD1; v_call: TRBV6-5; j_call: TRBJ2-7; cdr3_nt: TGTGCCAGCAGTCAAGGGACAGGCGGAGAGCAGTACTTC; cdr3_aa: CASSQGTGGEQYF
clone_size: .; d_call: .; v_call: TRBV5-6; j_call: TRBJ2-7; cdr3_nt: TGTGCCAGCAGCTTTGGAGGGGCGGAGGAGGACTTC; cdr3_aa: CASSFGGAEEDF
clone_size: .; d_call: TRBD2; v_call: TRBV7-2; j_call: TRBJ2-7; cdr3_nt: TGTGCCAGCAGCTTACTAGCGGGGGGGCCGGCCTACGAGCAGTACTTC; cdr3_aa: CASSLLAGGPAYEQYF
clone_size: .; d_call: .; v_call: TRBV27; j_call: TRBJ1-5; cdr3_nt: TGTGCCAGCAGTTTATGGGGAGGTCAGCCCCAGCATTTT; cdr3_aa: CASSLWGGQPQHF
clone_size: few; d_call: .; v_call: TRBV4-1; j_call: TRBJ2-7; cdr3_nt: TGCGCCAGCAGCCAAGCCCTCCCCGAGGTTGGCTACGAGCAGTACTTC; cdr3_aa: CASSQALPEVGYEQYF
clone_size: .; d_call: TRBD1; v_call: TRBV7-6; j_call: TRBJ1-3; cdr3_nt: TGTGCCAGCAGCTTACTCGGACAGGGGGCTCAGTATTCTGGAAACACCATATATTTT; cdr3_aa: CASSLLGQGAQYSGNTIYF
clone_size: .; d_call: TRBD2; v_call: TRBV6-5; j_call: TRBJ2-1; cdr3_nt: TGTGCCAGCAGCGGGGGGGCCTACAATGAGCAGTTCTTC; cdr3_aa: CASSGGAYNEQFF
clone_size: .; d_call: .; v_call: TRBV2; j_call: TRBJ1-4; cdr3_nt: TGTGCCAGCAGGAAGCCCCCCGCCGAAAAACTGTTTTTT; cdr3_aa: CASRKPPAEKLFF
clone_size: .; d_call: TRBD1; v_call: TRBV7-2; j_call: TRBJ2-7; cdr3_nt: TGTGCCAGCAGTTTGTGGACAGGGTCCTACGAGCAGTACTTC; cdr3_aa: CASSLWTGSYEQYF
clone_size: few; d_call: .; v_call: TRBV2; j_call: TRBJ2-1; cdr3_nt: TGTGCCAGCACTTCCGGGGAGCAGTTCTTC; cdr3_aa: CASTSGEQFF
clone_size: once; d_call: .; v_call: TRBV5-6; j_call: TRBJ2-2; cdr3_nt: TGTGCCAGCAGCCGAGGTATGACGTCGGTAGGAAACGGGGAGCTGTTTTTT; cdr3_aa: CASSRGMTSVGNGELFF
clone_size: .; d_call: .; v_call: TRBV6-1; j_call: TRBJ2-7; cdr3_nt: TGTGCCAGCAGTGAGGGGCCGGGTTACTACGAGCAGTACTTC; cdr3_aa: CASSEGPGYYEQYF
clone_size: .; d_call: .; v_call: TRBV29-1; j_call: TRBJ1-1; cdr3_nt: TGCAGCGTTCGGAAGAGGGGGTCTAATCTAGTAAAGAACACTGAAGCTTTCTTT; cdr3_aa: CSVRKRGSNLVKNTEAFF
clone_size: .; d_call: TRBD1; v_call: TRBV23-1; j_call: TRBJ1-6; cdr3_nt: TGCGCCCGCCAAAGGTCGGGGACAGGGCTTTCACCCCTCCACTTT; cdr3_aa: CARQRSGTGLSPLHF
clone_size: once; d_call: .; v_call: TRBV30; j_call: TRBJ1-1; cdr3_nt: TGTGCCTGGAGTGCAGACGCGGGGGTGAACACTGAAGCTTTCTTT; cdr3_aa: CAWSADAGVNTEAFF
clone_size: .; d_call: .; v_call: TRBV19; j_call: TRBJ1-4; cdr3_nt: TGTGCCAGTAGTAGCCTTTTCGCGACAGAGAATGAAAAACTGTTTTTT; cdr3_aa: CASSSLFATENEKLFF
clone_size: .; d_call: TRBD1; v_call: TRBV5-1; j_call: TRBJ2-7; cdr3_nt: TGCGCCAGCAGTCGAGACAGGGGTATTTACGAGCAGTACTTC; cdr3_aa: CASSRDRGIYEQYF
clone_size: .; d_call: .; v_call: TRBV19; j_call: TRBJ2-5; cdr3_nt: TGTGCCAGTAGTATCGAATCAGGATGGAGGCAAGAGACCCAGTACTTC; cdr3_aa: CASSIESGWRQETQYF
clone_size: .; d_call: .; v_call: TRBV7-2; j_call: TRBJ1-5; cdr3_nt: TGTGCCAGCAGCTTAATTACTCCCAGCGGGGTTCAGCCCCAGCATTTT; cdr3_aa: CASSLITPSGVQPQHF